The present T cell receptor beta chain was sequenced within a study of T cells in Graves' hyperthyroidism and ophthalmopathy. In the study overall: Upon initial diagnosis and before any treatment, peripheral blood was collected.

Cells are PBMCs isolated from around 9.4 ml of fresh blood. TCR beta CDR3 regions were amplified from RNA transcripts. With the HTBI primer set, the TCR CDR3 went through a first round of RT-PCR. TCRdb recomputed calls from the multiplex PCR reads with MiXCR, one row per CDR3 protein. The table lists fewer than 550,000 distinct CDR3 sequences, 24% of them singletons. Broader study findings: Ophthalmopathy and stable hyperthyroidism were separated by a 13 V-J model. Blood also contained most expanded thyroid clonotypes above 0.001.

Of note for this clonotype: What it binds is unknown.

The sequencing input was blood. The TCR originated in a young woman with Graves' ophthalmopathy.

CDR3 sequence: CSVETQIPNNSPLHF. The CDR3 DNA sequence: TGCAGCGTTGAGACACAGATACCTAATAATTCACCCCTCCACTTT. The chain uses TRBV29-1 and TRBJ1-6; D unresolved. The CDR3 sequence is 15 residues long. Trimming pared 3 bases from V and 5 bases from J, leaving 14 bases between. Germline CDR1 reads SQVTM; CDR2 reads ANQGSEA.